This TCR beta chain was found in a study of T-cell reconstitution after alpha-beta-depleted transplantation in children. This clonotype was detected only a few times. Preparation of the TCRbeta library used unique molecular identifiers. TCRdb re-called the PCR reads through MiXCR, storing one row per CDR3 protein. The sample comprises over 200,000 distinct CDR3 sequences, around 10% of which are singletons, and over 5% rests with the top ten. The germline gives CDR1 MNHEY, CDR2 SMNVEV (reference sequence). This CDR3 is 13 amino acids long. Trimming stripped 6 bases from V and 6 bases from J, with 14 bases between.

The source material was PBMCs from the stem cell graft donor, sampled from the stem cell graft. V usage is TRBV27 and J usage is TRBJ1-2; perhaps TRBD1 as D (5 bases). The sequence was obtained from a human donor who donated a stem cell graft to a child with acute lymphoblastic leukemia. The DNA for the CDR3 is TGTGCCAGCAGGTGGGGGTTGGCGGATGGCTACACCTTC. Translating it yields CASRWGLADGYTF.